This T cell receptor beta chain was identified during a study of blood T cell repertoires in COVID-19. The repertoire was sequenced with immunoSEQ multiplex PCR; TCRdb's copy has only in-frame clones and lacks some. This table holds 150,000 to 160,000 clones, 70% to 90% found once. What was sequenced was peripheral blood. The sequence was obtained from a woman in her seventies with acute or convalescent COVID-19.

The chain's CDR3 is CASSLEKTANYGYTF. CDR3 sequence (DNA): TGTGCCAGCAGCCTCGAAAAGACAGCCAACTATGGCTACACCTTC. The chain has TRBV5-6 and TRBJ1-2; possibly TRBD1 for D (5 bases). Trimming removed 4 bases from V and 2 bases from J, with 15 bases in between. Germline assignment: CDR1 SGHDT and CDR2 YYEEEE. The CDR3 has 15 residues.